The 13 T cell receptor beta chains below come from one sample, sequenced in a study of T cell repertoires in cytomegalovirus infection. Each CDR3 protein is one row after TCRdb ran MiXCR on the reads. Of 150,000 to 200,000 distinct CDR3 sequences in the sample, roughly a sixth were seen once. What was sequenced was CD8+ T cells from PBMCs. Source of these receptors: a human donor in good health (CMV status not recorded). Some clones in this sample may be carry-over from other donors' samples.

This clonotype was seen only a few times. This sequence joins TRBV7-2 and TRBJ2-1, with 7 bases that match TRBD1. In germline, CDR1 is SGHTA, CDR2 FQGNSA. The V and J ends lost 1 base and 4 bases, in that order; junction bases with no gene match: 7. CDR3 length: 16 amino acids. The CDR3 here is CASSLVLQGIYNEQFF. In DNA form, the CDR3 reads TGTGCCAGCAGCTTAGTTCTACAGGGGATTTACAATGAGCAGTTCTTC.

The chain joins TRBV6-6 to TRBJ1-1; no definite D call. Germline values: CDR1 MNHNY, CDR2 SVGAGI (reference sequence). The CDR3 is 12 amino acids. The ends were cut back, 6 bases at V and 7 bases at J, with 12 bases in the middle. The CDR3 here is CASSPPYREAFF. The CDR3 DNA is TGTGCCAGCAGCCCACCGTACCGTGAAGCTTTCTTT.

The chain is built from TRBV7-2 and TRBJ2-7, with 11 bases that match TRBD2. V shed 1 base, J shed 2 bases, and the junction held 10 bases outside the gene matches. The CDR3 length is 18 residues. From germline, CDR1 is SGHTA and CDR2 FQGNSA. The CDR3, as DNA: TGTGCCAGCAGCTTAGATGGCCTAGCGGGAGGACGGGCCTACGAGCAGTACTTC. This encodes CASSLDGLAGGRAYEQYF.

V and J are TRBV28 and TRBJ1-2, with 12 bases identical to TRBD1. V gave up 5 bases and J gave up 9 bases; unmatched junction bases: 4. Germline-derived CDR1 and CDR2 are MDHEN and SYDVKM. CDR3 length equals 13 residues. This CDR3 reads CASSRDRGLSYTF. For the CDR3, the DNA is TGTGCCAGCAGTCGGGACAGGGGGCTTAGCTACACCTTC.

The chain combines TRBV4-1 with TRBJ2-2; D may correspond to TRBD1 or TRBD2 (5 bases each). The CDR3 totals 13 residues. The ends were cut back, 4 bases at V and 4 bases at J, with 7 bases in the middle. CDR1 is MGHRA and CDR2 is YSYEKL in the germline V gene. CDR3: CASSPGPTGELFF. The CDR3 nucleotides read TGCGCCAGCAGCCCGGGACCCACCGGGGAGCTGTTTTTT.

The CDR3 protein is CASSLPGRTYNEQFF. The CDR3 DNA reads as TGTGCCAGCAGTTTGCCCGGACGTACCTACAATGAGCAGTTCTTC. The chain carries TRBV28 and TRBJ2-1; D remains ambiguous. The CDR3 is 15 residues long. The V gene's germline CDR1 is MDHEN and CDR2 SYDVKM. V lost 3 bases and J lost 2, with 11 bases in between.

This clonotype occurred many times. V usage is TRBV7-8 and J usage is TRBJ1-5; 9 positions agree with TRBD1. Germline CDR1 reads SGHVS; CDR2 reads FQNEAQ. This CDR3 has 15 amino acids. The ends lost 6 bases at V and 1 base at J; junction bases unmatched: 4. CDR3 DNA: TGTGCCAGCAGAACGGGACAGGGAAGCAATCAGCCCCAGCATTTT. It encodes CASRTGQGSNQPQHF.

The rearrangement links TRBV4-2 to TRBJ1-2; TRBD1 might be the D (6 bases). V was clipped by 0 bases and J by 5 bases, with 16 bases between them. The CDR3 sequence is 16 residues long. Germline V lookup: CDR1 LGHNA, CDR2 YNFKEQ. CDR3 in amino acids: CASSQDAGTRIYGYTF. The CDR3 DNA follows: TGTGCCAGCAGCCAAGACGCCGGGACAAGAATTTATGGCTACACCTTC.

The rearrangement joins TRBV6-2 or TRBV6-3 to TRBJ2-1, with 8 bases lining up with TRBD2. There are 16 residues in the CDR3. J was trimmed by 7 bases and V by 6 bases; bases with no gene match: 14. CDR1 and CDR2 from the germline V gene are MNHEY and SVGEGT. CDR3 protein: CASRTPTSEGGNEQFF. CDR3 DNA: TGTGCCAGCAGAACTCCGACTAGCGAGGGCGGGAATGAGCAGTTCTTC.

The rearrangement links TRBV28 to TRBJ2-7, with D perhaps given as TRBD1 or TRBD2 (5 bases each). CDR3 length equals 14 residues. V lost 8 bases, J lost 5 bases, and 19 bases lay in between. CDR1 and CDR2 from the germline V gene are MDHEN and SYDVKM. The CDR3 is CASAKMGPKNEQYF. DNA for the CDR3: TGTGCCAGCGCTAAAATGGGACCAAAGAACGAGCAGTACTTC.

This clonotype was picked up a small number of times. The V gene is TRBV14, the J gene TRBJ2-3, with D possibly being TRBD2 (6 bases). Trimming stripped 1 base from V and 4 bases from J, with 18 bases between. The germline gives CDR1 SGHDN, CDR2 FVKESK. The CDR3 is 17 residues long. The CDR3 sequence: CASSQVRRASKADTQYF. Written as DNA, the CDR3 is TGTGCCAGCAGCCAAGTTCGGAGGGCTTCAAAAGCAGATACGCAGTATTTT.

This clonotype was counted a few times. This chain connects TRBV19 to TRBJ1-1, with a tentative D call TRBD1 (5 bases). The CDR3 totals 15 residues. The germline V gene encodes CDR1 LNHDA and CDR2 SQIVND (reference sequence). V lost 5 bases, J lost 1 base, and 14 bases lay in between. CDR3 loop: CASSESGHRNTEAFF. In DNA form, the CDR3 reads TGTGCCAGTAGTGAGTCTGGACACCGGAACACTGAAGCTTTCTTT.

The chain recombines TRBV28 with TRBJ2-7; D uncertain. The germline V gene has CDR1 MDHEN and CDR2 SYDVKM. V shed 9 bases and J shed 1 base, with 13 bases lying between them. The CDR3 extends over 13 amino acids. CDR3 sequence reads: CASRHKASYEQYF. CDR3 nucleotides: TGTGCCAGTCGACATAAAGCATCCTACGAGCAGTACTTC.